The clone carrying this TCR beta chain has a single count. This entry is derived from a study of blood T cells in healthy people across ages. The germline gives CDR1 SGHTA, CDR2 FQGNSA. The J segment lost 0 bases and the V segment lost 1 base, leaving 9 bases of the junction unmatched. This CDR3 spans 17 amino acids. A second PCR, run for about 6 to 11 cycles, used a sample-barcoded 5' primer plus a J-beta primer mix. Each cDNA molecule was tagged by a template-switch adaptor that had 12 random nucleotides. TCRdb recomputed calls from the 5' RACE reads with MiXCR, one row per CDR3 protein. The sample includes 1,300,000 or so distinct CDR3 sequences, approximately 59% of them seen just once.

The TCR sequence derives from a man aged 18-30 years in good health. The V call is TRBV7-2, the J call TRBJ2-7; 7 positions match TRBD2. The sample comprised blood. The CDR3: CASSLEGTSDFSYEQYF. The CDR3 region has the DNA TGTGCCAGCAGCTTAGAAGGCACTAGCGACTTCTCCTACGAGCAGTACTTC.